This T cell receptor (beta chain) was captured in a study of OX40 agonist ivuxolimab in advanced cancers. Study-wide findings and caveats: Among the nonresponders, some also had low normalized T-cell clonal expansion. The investigators did not determine what antigen specificity the expanded peripheral T cells had. Relatively little clonal expansion, among the lowest observed, appeared in partial responders at 0.1-3.0 mg/kg.

Clones were sequenced by immunoSEQ multiplex PCR, and TCRdb holds only the in-frame ones, with some missing. This sample has tens of thousands of clones, with 90% found just once. Worth noting for this clone: Its specificity is not known.

Material: CD4+ or CD8+ T cells sorted from blood, obtained in a trial of the OX40 agonist ivuxolimab. This clonotype was obtained from an adult with an advanced solid tumor such as melanoma, head and neck, liver or kidney cancer.

As DNA, the CDR3 is TGTGCCAGCAGCCAAGATGACGAGCAGTACTTC. It yields the protein CASSQDDEQYF. The J gene is TRBJ2-7, the V gene TRBV4-2, with D unclear. This CDR3 is built from 11 residues. The V and J ends lost 0 bases and 5 bases respectively, with 2 bases between them. Looked up from germline, CDR1 is LGHNA and CDR2 is YNFKEQ.